One and the same sample provided the 25 T cell receptor beta chains below, sequenced in a study of cytomegalovirus exposure and HLA in healthy donors. PCR was performed using 60 Vbeta and 13 Jbeta primers. Sequenced by immunoSEQ multiplex PCR; TCRdb stores in-frame clones only, minus some. The sample consists of about 140,000 clones, around 77% of them appearing once. Specimen: PBMCs. The receptors shown here come from a man aged 25 to 45 in good health and CMV-seronegative.

The rearrangement joins TRBV6-1 to TRBJ1-5; a possible D gene is TRBD1 (6 bases). The V end lost 3 bases, the J end lost 7 bases, and 10 bases lay between the germline ends. This CDR3 is 13 amino acids long. CDR1 is MNHNS and CDR2 is SASEGT in the germline V gene. Here the CDR3 reads CASSENRVQPQHF. In DNA form, the CDR3 reads TGTGCCAGCAGTGAGAACAGGGTGCAGCCCCAGCATTTT.

V usage is TRBV18 and J usage is TRBJ2-5; a weak D match, TRBD1 (6 bases). The ends were cut back, 3 bases at V and 6 bases at J, with 11 bases in the middle. Germline V gene data show CDR1 as KGHSH and CDR2 as LQKENI. This CDR3 has 13 residues. CDR3 amino acids: CASSPPGQQTQYF. The CDR3 DNA sequence: TGTGCCAGCTCACCGCCGGGACAACAGACCCAGTACTTC.

The chain combines TRBV28 with TRBJ2-7; 13 bases are shared with TRBD2. The length of the CDR3 is 14 residues. J gave up 5 bases and V 10 bases, and 8 bases lay outside the gene matches. Looked up from germline, CDR1 is MDHEN and CDR2 is SYDVKM. CDR3 in amino acids: CATTLLAGGNEQYF. The DNA of the CDR3 is TGTGCCACTACCTTACTAGCGGGAGGGAACGAGCAGTACTTC.

This clone was counted a few times. This rearrangement joins TRBV7-6 to TRBJ1-5; D unclear. CDR1 and CDR2 from the germline V gene are SGHVS and FNYEAQ. The CDR3 has 14 amino acids. Trimming took 5 bases from V and 1 from J, leaving 9 bases between them. The CDR3 loop reads CASSPGGSNQPQHF. CDR3 in DNA: TGTGCCAGCAGCCCCGGAGGAAGCAATCAGCCCCAGCATTTT.

This clone was observed a handful of times. The chain couples TRBV18 to TRBJ2-1; D perhaps matches TRBD1 (5 bases). The CDR3 is 15 residues long. Germline assignment: CDR1 KGHSH and CDR2 LQKENI. V was shortened by 3 bases and J by 1 base, with 10 bases between the two germline ends. The chain's CDR3 is CASSPQDISYNEQFF. In DNA form, the CDR3 reads TGTGCCAGCTCACCCCAGGACATTTCCTACAATGAGCAGTTCTTC.

This chain joins TRBV9 and TRBJ1-1; 7 nucleotides agree with TRBD1. This CDR3 comprises 15 residues. The germline gives CDR1 SGDLS, CDR2 YYNGEE. Unmatched junction bases numbered 8, after V lost 3 bases and J lost 3 bases. The CDR3 is CASSAGTARDTEAFF. CDR3 in DNA: TGTGCCAGCAGCGCGGGGACAGCAAGGGACACTGAAGCTTTCTTT. The full variable domain, completed using reference TRBV9 and TRBJ1-1, is DSGVTQTPKHLITATGQRVTLRCSPRSGDLSVYWYQQSLDQGLQFLIQYYNGEERAKGNILERFSAQQFPDLHSELNLSSLELGDSALYFCASSAGTARDTEAFFGQGTRLTVV.

V usage is TRBV7-2 and J usage is TRBJ2-7; 8 nucleotides match TRBD2. This CDR3 contains 15 residues. Trimming at V came to 1 base and at J to 4 bases, leaving 6 bases not matched to a gene. The germline CDR1 and CDR2 sequences are SGHTA and FQGNSA. In nucleotides, the CDR3 is TGTGCCAGCAGCTTAGGGGCTAGCGGGCGATACGAGCAGTACTTC. This sequence encodes CASSLGASGRYEQYF. Filled out from reference TRBV7-2 and TRBJ2-7, the complete variable domain reads GAGVSQSPSNKVTEKGKDVELRCDPISGHTALYWYRQSLGQGLEFLIYFQGNSAPDKSGLPSDRFSAERTGGSVSTLTIQRTQQEDSAVYLCASSLGASGRYEQYFGPGTRLTVT.

The chain is built from TRBV5-6 and TRBJ1-1; D possibly corresponds to TRBD1 (6 bases). CDR3 size: 18 residues. Trimming stripped 4 bases from V and 5 bases from J, with 27 bases between. CDR1 SGHDT and CDR2 YYEEEE come from the germline V gene. The CDR3 coding sequence is TGTGCCAGCAGCCCCCAAGGGGGGGCCTTTGCCGGGGATACTGAAGCTTTCTTT. Amino acid sequence: CASSPQGGAFAGDTEAFF.

J is TRBJ2-3 and V is TRBV6-6, with 7 bases matching TRBD2. The CDR3 spans 12 residues. Germline assignment: CDR1 MNHNY and CDR2 SVGAGI (reference sequence). Trimming removed 8 bases from V and 4 bases from J; junction bases left unmatched: 3. Written as DNA, the CDR3 is TGTGCCAGCGGGGGGGTCCCAGATACGCAGTATTTT. This sequence encodes CASGGVPDTQYF.

The chain carries TRBV6-1 and TRBJ2-7; D is possibly TRBD1 (6 bases). The CDR3 has 14 residues. Trimming took 7 bases from V and 3 from J, leaving 16 bases between them. The V gene's germline CDR1 is MNHNS and CDR2 SASEGT. The CDR3 DNA reads TGTGCCAGCATCGACAGGCGCCTCAACTACGAGCAGTACTTC. Amino acids: CASIDRRLNYEQYF.

This chain links TRBV5-4 with TRBJ2-1, with D possibly being TRBD2 (5 bases). The CDR3 totals 15 residues. V dropped 3 bases and J dropped 10 bases, with 20 bases sitting between them. CDR1 is SGHNT and CDR2 is YYREEE in the germline V gene (reference sequence). The CDR3 here is CASSYYQAAAREQFF. The CDR3, as DNA: TGTGCCAGCAGCTATTACCAAGCGGCGGCGCGGGAGCAGTTCTTC.

V usage is TRBV28 and J usage is TRBJ2-3; perhaps TRBD2 as D (5 bases). This CDR3 has 12 residues. Germline V CDR1 and CDR2: MDHEN, SYDVKM. V lost 6 bases, J lost 11 bases, and 15 bases lay in between. The CDR3 loop is CASSPSGRKQYF. CDR3 DNA sequence: TGTGCCAGCAGCCCCTCGGGGAGAAAGCAGTATTTT.

The chain combines TRBV19 with TRBJ2-7; 7 bases match TRBD1. Per the germline V gene, CDR1 is LNHDA and CDR2 is SQIVND (reference sequence). V shed 6 bases, J shed 6 bases, and the junction held 11 bases outside the gene matches. CDR3 length: 14 residues. In DNA, the CDR3 is TGTGCCAGTAGCTCCGGGACAGATAGGGGCGAGCAGTACTTC. It is translated as CASSSGTDRGEQYF.

The rearrangement links TRBV2 to TRBJ2-5; possible D gene TRBD2, 6 bases. Trimming left V 2 bases short and J 5 bases short, with 12 bases between. The CDR3 runs 14 residues. Germline values: CDR1 SNHLY, CDR2 FYNNEI. This chain's CDR3 is CASSEIGRLETQYF. As DNA, the CDR3 is TGTGCCAGCAGTGAAATAGGGAGGTTGGAGACCCAGTACTTC.

This clone was recorded a few times. The genes are TRBV6-5 and TRBJ1-2; 7 nucleotides agree with TRBD1. Germline trimming cut 5 bases from V and 0 bases from J; bases unmatched to any gene: 6. The germline CDR1 and CDR2 sequences are MNHEY and SVGAGI. This CDR3 is built from 15 residues. The CDR3 bases are TGTGCCAGCAGTCCCGACAGGGATACTAACTATGGCTACACCTTC. Its protein product is CASSPDRDTNYGYTF.

This clone showed up just once. The chain is built from TRBV28 and TRBJ2-7; TRBD1 matches at 8 bases. This CDR3 is built from 13 residues. Germline V gene sequence: CDR1 MDHEN, CDR2 SYDVKM. With V trimmed by 5 bases and J by 13 bases, 13 bases remained unmatched. CDR3 sequence: CASSPPPRTGYYF. The CDR3 DNA reads TGTGCCAGCAGTCCTCCCCCCCGGACAGGGTATTACTTC.

This clone was recorded only once. The rearrangement joins TRBV6-1 to TRBJ2-5; 9 nucleotides line up with TRBD1. The CDR3 length is 14 residues. The trim removed 10 bases at V and 4 bases at J, leaving 10 bases unmatched. From germline, CDR1 is MNHNS and CDR2 SASEGT. CDR3 in DNA: TGTGCCACATTCTCGGGGGACAGGGTAGAGACCCAGTACTTC. This translates into CATFSGDRVETQYF.

This clone has only one observation. The rearrangement links TRBV6-5 to TRBJ2-7; D is undetermined. Per the germline V gene, CDR1 is MNHEY and CDR2 is SVGAGI. Trimming cost V 5 bases and J 6 bases, with 8 bases left between them. This CDR3 has 11 residues. CDR3 coding DNA: TGTGCCAGCAGTACCGAGCTCGAGCAGTACTTC. It is translated as CASSTELEQYF.

This clone was seen a single time. This sequence joins TRBV19 and TRBJ1-2; 9 bases are shared with TRBD1. The CDR3 extends over 15 amino acids. Germline V gene lookup returns CDR1 LNHDA and CDR2 SQIVND (reference sequence). The J segment lost 8 bases and the V segment lost 2 bases, leaving 9 bases of the junction unmatched. The CDR3 loop reads CASSIYPGQGYGYTF. CDR3 DNA sequence: TGTGCCAGTAGTATATACCCGGGACAGGGTTACGGCTACACCTTC. The variable domain in full, completed from reference TRBV19 and TRBJ1-2, reads DGGITQSPKYLFRKEGQNVTLSCEQNLNHDAMYWYRQDPGQGLRLIYYSQIVNDFQKGDIAEGYSVSREKKESFPLTVTSAQKNPTAFYLCASSIYPGQGYGYTFGSGTRLTVV.

The gene calls are TRBV7-8 and TRBJ2-1, with 9 bases lining up with TRBD2. CDR3 size: 16 residues. J lost 8 bases, V lost 5 bases, and 13 bases had no gene match. Germline values: CDR1 SGHVS, CDR2 FQNEAQ. The CDR3 nucleotides read TGTGCCAGCAGCCCCCGGGCCGGGGGACTAGCCTATGAGCAGTTCTTC. This encodes CASSPRAGGLAYEQFF.

The chain uses TRBV19 and TRBJ1-1; D unresolved. CDR1 is LNHDA and CDR2 is SQIVND in the germline V gene (reference sequence). The V end was cut by 11 bases, the J end by 1 base, with 17 bases between. This CDR3 is 14 amino acids long. The CDR3 DNA follows: TGTGCCGTGTCTCCCGGCGGAGGGAACACTGAAGCTTTCTTT. As protein: CAVSPGGGNTEAFF.

This chain connects TRBV7-6 to TRBJ2-1; 7 bases fit TRBD2. CDR3 length equals 15 residues. V lost 3 bases and J lost 2; bases outside the gene matches: 4. Germline CDR1 reads SGHVS; CDR2 reads FNYEAQ. The CDR3 DNA sequence: TGTGCCAGCAGCTTCCGACTAGCCACCTACAATGAGCAGTTCTTC. Translated: CASSFRLATYNEQFF. The complete variable domain, with remaining parts taken from reference TRBV7-6 and TRBJ2-1, reads GAGVSQSPRYKVTKRGQDVALRCDPISGHVSLYWYRQALGQGPEFLTYFNYEAQQDKSGLPNDRFSAERPEGSISTLTIQRTEQRDSAMYRCASSFRLATYNEQFFGPGTRLTVL.

A single count supports this clone. The chain uses TRBV5-1 and TRBJ2-7, with TRBD2 as a possible D gene (5 bases). The CDR3 loop spans 15 amino acids. CDR1 is SGHRS and CDR2 is YFSETQ in the germline V gene. Trimming shortened V by 4 bases and J by 0 bases, and 14 bases separated the two germline ends. CDR3 region: CASSEEARSSYEQYF. The CDR3 bases are TGCGCCAGCAGCGAGGAGGCTAGGAGCTCCTACGAGCAGTACTTC. Based on the CDR3 plus reference TRBV5-1 and TRBJ2-7, the full variable domain is KAGVTQTPRYLIKTRGQQVTLSCSPISGHRSVSWYQQTPGQGLQFLFEYFSETQRNKGNFPGRFSGRQFSNSRSEMNVSTLELGDSALYLCASSEEARSSYEQYFGPGTRLTVT.

This chain links TRBV5-1 with TRBJ2-5; 9 bases agree with TRBD2. The J call may be in error: the DNA end matches TRBJ2-7 better. From germline, CDR1 is SGHRS and CDR2 YFSETQ. The CDR3 contains 15 residues. Here the CDR3 DNA reads TGCGCCAGCAGCACACTAGCGGGTCTAATCTACGAGCAGTACTTC. Amino acid sequence: CASSTLAGLIYEQYF.

V usage is TRBV5-4 and J usage is TRBJ1-2; maybe TRBD1 (6 bases). CDR1 and CDR2 (germline): SGHNT, YYREEE (reference sequence). The V and J ends lost 4 bases and 4 bases respectively, with 26 bases between them. There are 18 residues in the CDR3. CDR3 DNA: TGTGCCAGCAGCCTAGGGGGGGCAGGGAGCCTTTCCCTCTATGGCTACACCTTC. It codes for CASSLGGAGSLSLYGYTF.